This TCR beta chain was profiled in a study of OX40 agonist ivuxolimab in advanced cancers. Study context: Patients were under 90% male with ages about 20 to 79, mean 60. Overall study results and limits: Relative to CD4+, CD8+ T cells held more expanded clones on average.

Data came from immunoSEQ multiplex PCR; TCRdb stores just in-frame clones and leaves some out. The profile shows roughly 67,000 clones, nearly 90% of them singletons. In the case of this clone: Antigen specificity is unknown.

The material sequenced was CD4+ or CD8+ T cells sorted from blood, taken in a trial of the OX40 agonist ivuxolimab. The sequence was collected from an adult with an advanced solid tumor such as melanoma, head and neck, liver or kidney cancer.

The chain's CDR3 is CASSMPGGRETQYF. CDR3 sequence (DNA): TGTGCCAGTAGTATGCCAGGGGGGCGAGAGACCCAGTACTTC. The rearrangement joins TRBV19 to TRBJ2-5; possibly TRBD1 for D (7 bases). Germline-derived CDR1 and CDR2 are LNHDA and SQIVND (reference sequence). The CDR3 is made up of 14 amino acids. V was cut by 3 bases and J by 4 bases, with 12 bases left in between.